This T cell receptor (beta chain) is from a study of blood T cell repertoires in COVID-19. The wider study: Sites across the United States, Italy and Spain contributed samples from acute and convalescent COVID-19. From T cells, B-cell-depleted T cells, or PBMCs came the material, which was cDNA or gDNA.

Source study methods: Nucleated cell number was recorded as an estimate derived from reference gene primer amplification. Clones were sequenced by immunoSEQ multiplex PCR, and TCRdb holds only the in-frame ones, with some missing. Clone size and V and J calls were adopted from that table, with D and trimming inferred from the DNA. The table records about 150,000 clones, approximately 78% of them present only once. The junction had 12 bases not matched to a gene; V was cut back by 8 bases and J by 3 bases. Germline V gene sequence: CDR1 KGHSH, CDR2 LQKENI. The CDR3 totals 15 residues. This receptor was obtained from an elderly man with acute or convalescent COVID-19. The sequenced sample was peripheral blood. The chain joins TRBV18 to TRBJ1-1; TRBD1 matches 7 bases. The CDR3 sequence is CASSRRTGIHTEAFF. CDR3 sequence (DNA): TGTGCCAGCAGCCGAAGGACAGGCATTCACACTGAAGCTTTCTTT.